This passage covers 14 T cell receptor beta chains from one sample sequenced in a study of identical twins. TCRdb re-called the 5' RACE reads with MiXCR, one entry per CDR3 protein. The table records 310,000 or so distinct CDR3 sequences, roughly 8.6% of them present only once. The data were also submitted as part of a second study, on yellow fever vaccine responses in identical twins.

Sequencing was done on a sample of CD8+ T cells sorted from blood. All receptors derive from a woman between 18 and 29 years old in good health.

This clonotype was seen a few times. J is TRBJ2-3 and V is TRBV6-5, with D perhaps TRBD2 (6 bases). This CDR3 region has 16 residues. The germline gives CDR1 MNHEY, CDR2 SVGAGI. The germline V and J ends were trimmed by 0 bases and 0 bases, with 10 bases remaining between them. For the CDR3, the DNA is TGTGCCAGCAGTTACTCGTTCGGGGGTAGCACAGATACGCAGTATTTT. Translating it yields CASSYSFGGSTDTQYF.

The chain uses TRBV28 and TRBJ2-2; no reliable D call. Germline loops: CDR1 MDHEN, CDR2 SYDVKM. Between the trimmed V and J ends, which lost 2 bases and 2 bases, there was a span of 6 bases. The CDR3 is 14 residues long. CDR3 sequence (DNA): TGTGCCAGCAGTTTAGACCTTAACACCGGGGAGCTGTTTTTT. It translates to CASSLDLNTGELFF.

In regard to this clonotype: A clone one base away is much larger, so this may be a read error. The chain joins TRBV12-3 or TRBV12-4 to TRBJ2-7, with a tentative D call TRBD1 (5 bases). Deletions cut 5 bases from V and 5 bases from J, with 13 bases between. The CDR3 loop spans 13 amino acids. The CDR3 DNA follows: TGTGCCAGCAGTCACCCAGACAGAGACGAGCAGTACTTC. Translation gives CASSHPDRDEQYF.

This clonotype has a handful of counts. The J gene is TRBJ2-1, the V gene TRBV7-6; D is ambiguous. CDR1 is SGHVS and CDR2 is FNYEAQ in the germline V gene. This CDR3 is 15 amino acids long. V lost 0 bases to trimming and J lost 7 bases, with 13 bases between them. The CDR3: CASSLAAAMGNEQFF. Written as DNA, the CDR3 is TGTGCCAGCAGCTTAGCGGCAGCGATGGGAAATGAGCAGTTCTTC.

This clonotype was counted between two and nine times. This chain uses TRBV18 with TRBJ2-1; weak D call: TRBD1 (5 bases). The germline V and J ends were trimmed by 2 bases and 7 bases, with 15 bases remaining between them. The germline CDR1 and CDR2 sequences are KGHSH and LQKENI. This CDR3 spans 15 amino acids. The CDR3 DNA reads as TGTGCCAGCTCACCAAGGGGCAGGGCACTAAATGAGCAGTTCTTC. It translates to CASSPRGRALNEQFF.

This clonotype has only a few counts. The CDR3 loop reads CASSFIRGNEQFF. CDR3 bases: TGTGCCAGCAGCTTTATCAGGGGAAATGAGCAGTTCTTC. The chain links TRBV11-2 to TRBJ2-1, with D perhaps TRBD1 (6 bases). Per germline, CDR1 SGHAT and CDR2 FQNNGV. The CDR3 totals 13 residues. Trimming cost V 3 bases and J 7 bases, with 10 bases left between them. The variable domain in full, completed from reference TRBV11-2 and TRBJ2-1, reads EAGVAQSPRYKIIEKRQSVAFWCNPISGHATLYWYQQILGQGPKLLIQFQNNGVVDDSQLPKDRFSAERLKGVDSTLKIQPAKLEDSAVYLCASSFIRGNEQFFGPGTRLTVL.

Only a few counts were recorded for this clonotype. The chain links TRBV20-1 to TRBJ2-7; 9 bases are a match to TRBD1. Germline assignment: CDR1 DFQATT and CDR2 SNEGSKA (reference sequence). There are 16 residues in the CDR3. The junction had 9 bases not matched to a gene; V was cut back by 1 base and J by 2 bases. CDR3 bases: TGCAGTGCTAGAGGGGTAACAGGGGGCCCGACCTACGAGCAGTACTTC. Its translation is CSARGVTGGPTYEQYF.

This clonotype was seen at least ten times. The chain joins TRBV7-8 to TRBJ2-1; either TRBD1 or TRBD2 may fit D (5 bases each). The CDR3 has 13 residues. The V end was cut by 6 bases, the J end by 5 bases, with 11 bases between. Germline loops: CDR1 SGHVS, CDR2 FQNEAQ. The CDR3 nucleotides are TGTGCCAGCAGGGGGACGGCTGACAATGAGCAGTTCTTC. This encodes CASRGTADNEQFF.

The sample holds a few counts of this clonotype. The rearrangement links TRBV28 to TRBJ2-3, with 11 bases lining up with TRBD1. J was trimmed by 4 bases and V by 6 bases; bases with no gene match: 6. Germline lookup yields CDR1 MDHEN and CDR2 SYDVKM. The CDR3 length is 15 residues. CDR3 protein: CASSSRTGGADTQYF. Written as DNA, the CDR3 is TGTGCCAGCAGCTCCCGGACAGGGGGCGCAGATACGCAGTATTTT.

This clonotype appeared a few times. CDR3 DNA: TGCAAGCGGGAGAGCTCCTACAATGAGCAGTTCTTC. Translating gives CKRESSYNEQFF. The chain is built from TRBV29-1 and TRBJ2-1; 8 bases match TRBD2. This CDR3 is 12 amino acids long. Germline values: CDR1 SQVTM, CDR2 ANQGSEA.

This sequence joins TRBV11-2 and TRBJ2-5; 9 bases agree with TRBD2. Germline loops: CDR1 SGHAT, CDR2 FQNNGV. The length of the CDR3 is 17 residues. V was clipped by 4 bases and J by 3 bases; unmatched bases: 12. The CDR3 loop reads CASSSLSRGGAEETQYF. In nucleotides, the CDR3 is TGTGCCAGCAGCTCGCTTTCTCGCGGGGGGGCCGAAGAGACCCAGTACTTC.

This clonotype was recorded many times. V gene TRBV5-1 combines with J gene TRBJ1-2; 11 bases match TRBD1. Germline V gives CDR1 SGHRS, CDR2 YFSETQ. The CDR3 extends over 14 amino acids. V was pared by 3 bases and J by 4 bases, with 2 bases of the junction left unmatched. The CDR3 reads CASSSGQGGYGYTF. The CDR3 coding sequence is TGCGCCAGCAGCTCGGGACAGGGGGGCTATGGCTACACCTTC.

This clonotype was counted between two and nine times. The V and J genes are TRBV28 and TRBJ2-1; TRBD1 agrees at 8 bases. Germline assignment: CDR1 MDHEN and CDR2 SYDVKM. The CDR3 consists of 16 residues. The ends lost 6 bases at V and 9 bases at J; junction bases unmatched: 16. CDR3 loop: CASSQKGQGAIFEQFF. CDR3 bases: TGTGCCAGCAGCCAAAAGGGGCAGGGGGCGATCTTTGAGCAGTTCTTC.

This clonotype was recorded many times. The chain is built from TRBV5-1 and TRBJ2-1; no definite D call. Germline V lookup: CDR1 SGHRS, CDR2 YFSETQ. This CDR3 region has 15 residues. V was clipped by 0 bases and J by 4 bases, with 11 bases between them. The CDR3 sequence: CASSLVSFTYNEQFF. The CDR3 nucleotides are TGCGCCAGCAGCTTGGTTTCCTTCACATACAATGAGCAGTTCTTC.